The T cell receptor beta chain under discussion was sequenced for a study of cytomegalovirus exposure and HLA in healthy donors. This CDR3 spans 12 amino acids. CDR1 and CDR2 from the germline V gene are MNHEY and SMNVEV (reference sequence). V was trimmed by 6 bases and J by 5 bases, leaving 10 bases between them. Sequencing was performed with immunoSEQ multiplex PCR; in TCRdb, only in-frame clones are kept and a portion is missing. The sample has about 90,000 clones; approximately 84% are singletons. With regard to this clone: What it binds is unknown.

Study results and limitations: The study designated 160 or so TCR beta chains cytomegalovirus-associated.

Sequenced material: PBMCs. The gene calls are TRBV27 and TRBJ2-5; D is ambiguous. The TCR sequence derives from a woman under 30 in good health and CMV-seropositive. The CDR3 nucleotides read TGTGCCAGCAGGGGCCTACTGGAGACCCAGTACTTC. Residues: CASRGLLETQYF.